Below, 21 T cell receptor beta chains from the same sample are listed, as sequenced in a study of T cell responses to AZD1222 COVID-19 vaccine. TCRdb keeps only in-frame clones here, not all; method: immunoSEQ multiplex PCR. The sample shows about 130,000 clones, 87% of them seen only once. The specimen was peripheral blood, collected on day 0 of AZD1222 vaccination. The receptors were sampled from an adult in good health.

This chain uses TRBV28 with TRBJ2-3; 7 positions match TRBD2. This CDR3 has 16 residues. The V gene's germline CDR1 is MDHEN and CDR2 SYDVKM. V dropped 4 bases and J dropped 1; count of bases not matched to a gene: 8. The CDR3 sequence: CASSSPLRGGTDTQYF. Here the CDR3 DNA reads TGTGCCAGCAGTTCCCCCCTCCGGGGGGGCACAGATACGCAGTATTTT.

The chain employs TRBV5-1 and TRBJ2-1, with 8 bases fitting TRBD2. The J segment lost 0 bases and the V segment lost 0 bases, leaving 5 bases of the junction unmatched. In germline, CDR1 is SGHRS, CDR2 YFSETQ. The CDR3 loop spans 17 amino acids. The CDR3 DNA sequence: TGCGCCAGCAGCTTGGGGGGGACTAGGCTCTCCTACAATGAGCAGTTCTTC. Protein sequence: CASSLGGTRLSYNEQFF.

The chain has TRBV21-1 and TRBJ1-4; the listed D gene, TRBD1, was not tested against the DNA. TRBV21-1 is listed as a pseudogene. The CDR3 runs 14 residues. The chain's CDR3 is CASPRGRINEKLFF. In DNA form, the CDR3 reads TGTGCCAGCCCCAGGGGACGGATTAATGAAAAACTGTTTTTT.

This CDR3 reads CSAPSSGSPEDTQYF. CDR3 DNA sequence: TGCAGCGCCCCGTCCAGCGGGAGTCCGGAGGATACGCAGTATTTT. The chain combines TRBV29-1 with TRBJ2-3, with 8 positions matching TRBD2. CDR1 is SQVTM and CDR2 is ANQGSEA in the germline V gene. The CDR3 consists of 15 residues. V was clipped by 7 bases and J by 6 bases; unmatched bases: 15.

This chain links TRBV7-8 with TRBJ2-1; D might be TRBD2 (5 bases). Germline assignment: CDR1 SGHVS and CDR2 FQNEAQ. CDR3 length: 15 residues. The ends were cut back, 0 bases at V and 6 bases at J, with 12 bases in the middle. CDR3: CASSLALGGGNEQFF. The CDR3 bases are TGTGCCAGCAGCTTAGCCCTCGGTGGAGGCAATGAGCAGTTCTTC.

The chain recombines TRBV11-2 with TRBJ1-2; the D is unclear. V lost 5 bases and J lost 2, with 15 bases in between. The CDR3 is 15 amino acids. CDR1 is SGHAT and CDR2 is FQNNGV in the germline V gene. The CDR3 region is CASSRRWSDNYGYTF. DNA for the CDR3: TGTGCCAGCAGCCGAAGGTGGTCAGACAACTATGGCTACACCTTC.

The J gene is TRBJ2-3, the V gene TRBV18; the match to TRBD2 covers 10 bases. The CDR3 is 16 amino acids. Trimming removed 3 bases from V and 0 bases from J; junction bases left unmatched: 3. Germline values: CDR1 KGHSH, CDR2 LQKENI. CDR3 region: CASSPLAGGSTDTQYF. DNA for the CDR3: TGTGCCAGCTCACCCTTAGCGGGGGGAAGCACAGATACGCAGTATTTT.

The CDR3 region has the DNA TGTGCCAGCAGCTCAGGGGGCACTGAAGCTTTCTTT. It is translated as CASSSGGTEAFF. This chain uses TRBV7-3 with TRBJ1-1; 7 bases line up with TRBD1. The junction had 0 bases not matched to a gene; V was cut back by 4 bases and J by 4 bases. The CDR3 covers 12 residues. Per germline, CDR1 SGHTA and CDR2 FQGTGA.

This chain uses TRBV5-1 with TRBJ2-2; 7 bases match TRBD2. The V gene's germline CDR1 is SGHRS and CDR2 YFSETQ. Trimming cost V 6 bases and J 0 bases; bases outside gene matches: 8. This CDR3 is 16 amino acids long. DNA for the CDR3: TGCGCCAGCAACTCCGGGACTACTTCGAACACCGGGGAGCTGTTTTTT. It codes for CASNSGTTSNTGELFF.

The V call is TRBV28, the J call TRBJ1-1, with D possibly matching TRBD1 (5 bases). Trimming shortened V by 2 bases and J by 7 bases, and 14 bases separated the two germline ends. This CDR3 contains 14 residues. The V gene's germline CDR1 is MDHEN and CDR2 SYDVKM. The CDR3 region is CASSLTGRGDEAFF. In nucleotides, the CDR3 is TGTGCCAGCAGTTTAACAGGACGAGGAGATGAAGCTTTCTTT.

This clone was counted a single time. V usage is TRBV19 and J usage is TRBJ2-1; D not resolved. Germline CDR1 and CDR2: LNHDA and SQIVND (reference sequence). V was trimmed by 3 bases and J by 6 bases, leaving 9 bases between them. The CDR3 is 13 residues long. The chain's CDR3 is CASSISDVNEQFF. The CDR3 coding sequence is TGTGCCAGTAGTATCAGTGACGTCAATGAGCAGTTCTTC.

V usage is TRBV7-8 and J usage is TRBJ2-7; 7 bases fit TRBD1. The V gene's germline CDR1 is SGHVS and CDR2 FQNEAQ. Trimming removed 0 bases from V and 1 base from J; junction bases left unmatched: 6. CDR3 length: 16 amino acids. The CDR3 coding sequence is TGTGCCAGCAGCTTAGCGGGACAGCGCTCATCCTACGAGCAGTACTTC. Residues: CASSLAGQRSSYEQYF.

The chain joins TRBV5-1 to TRBJ2-3, with D perhaps assigned TRBD1 or TRBD2 (6 bases each). From germline, CDR1 is SGHRS and CDR2 YFSETQ. The ends were cut back, 3 bases at V and 3 bases at J, with 14 bases in the middle. The CDR3 contains 15 residues. The CDR3 DNA follows: TGCGCCAGCAGCTGGAAAGGGGGGCCGACAGATACGCAGTATTTT. It yields the protein CASSWKGGPTDTQYF. Together with reference TRBV5-1 and TRBJ2-3, the CDR3 gives the full variable domain: KAGVTQTPRYLIKTRGQQVTLSCSPISGHRSVSWYQQTPGQGLQFLFEYFSETQRNKGNFPGRFSGRQFSNSRSEMNVSTLELGDSALYLCASSWKGGPTDTQYFGPGTRLTVL.

V is TRBV9 and J is TRBJ2-5; 8 bases line up with TRBD1. After removal of 0 bases from V and 2 bases from J, the junction contained 15 bases not matched to a gene. This CDR3 spans 19 amino acids. The germline V gene has CDR1 SGDLS and CDR2 YYNGEE. CDR3 DNA sequence: TGTGCCAGCAGCGTAGAGATTGGGGGCAGGGGGCGGAGGCAAGAGACCCAGTACTTC. It translates to CASSVEIGGRGRRQETQYF.

The chain recombines TRBV2 with TRBJ1-2; weak D call: TRBD1 (5 bases). V lost 4 bases and J lost 0, with 9 bases in between. Germline V gene sequence: CDR1 SNHLY, CDR2 FYNNEI. CDR3 size: 14 residues. The CDR3 nucleotides read TGTGCCAGCAGTGGTCAGGGAACTAACTATGGCTACACCTTC. Amino acids: CASSGQGTNYGYTF.

CDR3 DNA sequence: TGTGCCAGCAGCGAGGGGACAGGGGGCATTACGCAGTATTTT. This translates into CASSEGTGGITQYF. The chain has TRBV9 and TRBJ2-3, with 12 nucleotides matching TRBD1. Trimming at V came to 3 bases and at J to 8 bases, leaving 4 bases not matched to a gene. The CDR3 extends over 14 amino acids. Germline V gene lookup returns CDR1 SGDLS and CDR2 YYNGEE.

The chain is built from TRBV19 and TRBJ2-2; no clear D gene. Germline V gives CDR1 LNHDA, CDR2 SQIVND (reference sequence). The CDR3 runs to 16 residues. Trimming shortened V by 7 bases and J by 0 bases, and 15 bases separated the two germline ends. The CDR3 DNA follows: TGTGCCAGTATAGCCTGGTCAGGCCCGAACACCGGGGAGCTGTTTTTT. Translation gives CASIAWSGPNTGELFF.

This sequence joins TRBV28 and TRBJ1-5, with D tentatively TRBD1 (5 bases). The ends were cut back, 3 bases at V and 3 bases at J, with 9 bases in the middle. CDR1 and CDR2 (germline): MDHEN, SYDVKM. The CDR3 totals 14 residues. The DNA for the CDR3 is TGTGCCAGCAGTTTGGGGCACAACAATCAGCCCCAGCATTTT. This codes for CASSLGHNNQPQHF.

This chain connects TRBV12-3 or TRBV12-4 to TRBJ1-3, with D possibly being TRBD1 (5 bases). The CDR3 length is 12 residues. Trimming took 7 bases from V and 9 from J, leaving 13 bases between them. CDR3 sequence reads: CASKSRGSTIYF. In DNA, the CDR3 is TGTGCCAGCAAATCTAGGGGATCCACCATATATTTT.

This chain connects TRBV29-1 to TRBJ1-1, with no clear D. The CDR3 covers 14 residues. Germline CDR1 SQVTM, CDR2 ANQGSEA. V was trimmed by 1 base and J by 4 bases, leaving 13 bases between them. The CDR3 nucleotides read TGCAGCGTTGAAGTCACGGGGAGGTTCACTGAAGCTTTCTTT. Translating gives CSVEVTGRFTEAFF. Supplemented by reference TRBV29-1 and TRBJ1-1, the full variable domain reads SAVISQKPSRDICQRGTSLTIQCQVDSQVTMMFWYRQQPGQSLTLIATANQGSEATYESGFVIDKFPISRPNLTFSTLTVSNMSPEDSSIYLCSVEVTGRFTEAFFGQGTRLTVV.

This clone has just one count. The junction differs from germline at one of its ends, possibly a read error. Other nucleotide sequences from this sample produce the same CDR3. The chain uses TRBV5-4 and TRBJ2-5; the D gene could be TRBD1 or TRBD2 (5 bases each). This CDR3 has 12 residues. Germline CDR1 reads SGHNT; CDR2 reads YYREEE (reference sequence). CDR3 in DNA: TGTGCCAGCAGCTTGGTAGGGGAGACTCAGTACTTC. It translates to CASSLVGETQYF.